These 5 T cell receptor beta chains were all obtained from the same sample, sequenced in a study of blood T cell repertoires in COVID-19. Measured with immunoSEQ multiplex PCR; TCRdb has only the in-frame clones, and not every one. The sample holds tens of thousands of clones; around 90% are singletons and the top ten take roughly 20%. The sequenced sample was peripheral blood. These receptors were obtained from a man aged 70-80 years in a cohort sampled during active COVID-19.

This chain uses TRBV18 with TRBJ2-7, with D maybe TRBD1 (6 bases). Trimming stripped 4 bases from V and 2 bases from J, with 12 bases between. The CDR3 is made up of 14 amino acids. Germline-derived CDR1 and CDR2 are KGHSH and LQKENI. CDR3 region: CASSRQAKTYEQYF. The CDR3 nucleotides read TGTGCCAGCTCACGACAGGCTAAGACCTACGAGCAGTACTTC.

The CDR3 reads CASSLEPGLAGEQYF. CDR3 in DNA: TGTGCCAGCAGCTTAGAGCCGGGACTAGCCGGCGAGCAGTACTTC. V usage is TRBV3-1 (or the pseudogene TRBV3-2) and J usage is TRBJ2-7, with 9 bases aligning to TRBD2. The germline gives CDR1 LGHDT, CDR2 YNNKEL (reference sequence). The CDR3 runs to 15 residues. The V segment lost 5 bases and the J segment 6 bases; nucleotides outside the gene matches: 11.

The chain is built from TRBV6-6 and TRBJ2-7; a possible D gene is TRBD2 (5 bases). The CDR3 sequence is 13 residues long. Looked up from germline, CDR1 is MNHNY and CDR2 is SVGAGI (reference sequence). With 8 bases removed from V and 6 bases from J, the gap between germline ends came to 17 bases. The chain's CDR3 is CASGRTQRFEQYF. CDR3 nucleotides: TGTGCCAGCGGCCGGACTCAGAGGTTCGAGCAGTACTTC.

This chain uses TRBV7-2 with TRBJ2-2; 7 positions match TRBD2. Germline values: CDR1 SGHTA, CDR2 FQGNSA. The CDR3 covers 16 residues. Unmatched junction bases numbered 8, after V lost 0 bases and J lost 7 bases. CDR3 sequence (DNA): TGTGCCAGCAGCTTAGCCCCTAGCGGTACCGTCGGGGAGCTGTTTTTT. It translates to CASSLAPSGTVGELFF. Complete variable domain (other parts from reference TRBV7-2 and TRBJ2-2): GAGVSQSPSNKVTEKGKDVELRCDPISGHTALYWYRQSLGQGLEFLIYFQGNSAPDKSGLPSDRFSAERTGGSVSTLTIQRTQQEDSAVYLCASSLAPSGTVGELFFGEGSRLTVL.

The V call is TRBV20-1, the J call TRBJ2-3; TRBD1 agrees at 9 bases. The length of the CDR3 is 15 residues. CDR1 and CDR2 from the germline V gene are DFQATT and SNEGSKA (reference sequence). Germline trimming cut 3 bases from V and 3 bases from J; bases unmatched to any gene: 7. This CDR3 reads CSASAQGARTDTQYF. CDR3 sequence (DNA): TGCAGTGCTAGTGCACAGGGGGCGCGGACAGATACGCAGTATTTT.